This entry features one T cell receptor beta chain sequence. Germline-derived CDR1 and CDR2 are LNHNV and YYDKDF (reference sequence). This CDR3 has 18 amino acids. The V and J ends lost 7 bases and 5 bases, in that order; junction bases with no gene match: 19. This entry is derived from a study of radiotherapy plus CTLA-4 blockade in lung cancer. Generated by immunoSEQ multiplex PCR, the TCRdb table keeps only in-frame clones and is missing some. Of under 45,000 clones detected, 75% to 80% appear once; the ten largest clones hold less than 25%. The V gene is TRBV15, the J gene TRBJ2-1; 8 bases map to TRBD2. The specimen was peripheral blood, collected from a patient treated with radiotherapy plus ipilimumab. The sequence came from a human donor with non-small cell lung cancer that progressed on radiotherapy plus ipilimumab. In nucleotides, the CDR3 is TGTGCCACCAACGCGGGACTAGGGGATGGATCTATCCACAATGAGCAGTTCTTC. It translates to CATNAGLGDGSIHNEQFF.